This T cell receptor (beta chain) was recorded in a study of a mutant IDH1 vaccine in newly diagnosed glioma. The overall study: Patients began vaccination 4-6 weeks after radiotherapy alone, or with temozolomide cycles.

Time point given: week 35, safety follow-up. Alongside topical imiquimod, each dose of vaccine comprised 300 ug of mutant IDH1 20-mer peptide. V shed 2 bases and J shed 1 base, with 12 bases lying between them. The CDR3 consists of 16 residues. Germline CDR1 is KGHSY and CDR2 is FQNENV. Using immunoSEQ multiplex PCR, the repertoire was profiled, and TCRdb retains in-frame clones only, with some absent. Here the sample spans about 60,000 clones, roughly 80% being singletons. A note on this clone: Its cognate antigen is unknown.

The genes are TRBV16 and TRBJ1-5, with no clear D. The sample here was PBMCs, taken from a glioma patient whose treatment included an IDH1 peptide vaccine. The clonotype comes from a man aged 40-49 years with glioma. The chain's CDR3 is CASSQRDPWSNQPQHF. Here the CDR3 DNA reads TGTGCCAGCAGCCAACGAGACCCTTGGAGCAATCAGCCCCAGCATTTT.